Below, one T cell receptor beta chain is given with its context. No antigen is known for it. The data derive from a study of PD-1 blockade in classical Hodgkin lymphoma. Study-level points and caveats: Newly diagnosed patients were reported to exhibit reduced baseline TCR diversity relative to healthy donors. The authors have not defined what causes the repertoire differences, possibly disease activity or prior therapy. A significant rise in TCR diversity was seen by C4D1 for CD4+ cells but not for CD8+ cells.

Produced via immunoSEQ multiplex PCR; TCRdb's table is partial and in-frame only. The repertoire holds about 98,000 clones, about nine tenths seen once, with approximately 2.8% in the top ten. The patients all showed relapse after autologous stem cell transplantation, while their brentuximab vedotin exposure varied. Complete response, partial response or progressive disease constituted the best responses recorded. The receptor's source is a human donor with classical Hodgkin lymphoma. The input for sequencing was peripheral blood mononuclear cells (PBMCs), taken at baseline.

The CDR3: CASSQSQGIFYEQYF. Here the CDR3 DNA reads TGTGCCAGCAGTCAGAGTCAGGGGATTTTCTACGAGCAGTACTTC. The rearrangement uses TRBV2 and TRBJ2-7; D perhaps matches TRBD1 (6 bases). V lost 5 bases and J 3 bases, leaving 17 bases between the germline ends. Looked up from germline, CDR1 is SNHLY and CDR2 is FYNNEI. This CDR3 has 15 amino acids. Full variable domain (missing parts from reference TRBV2 and TRBJ2-7): EPEVTQTPSHQVTQMGQEVILRCVPISNHLYFYWYRQILGQKVEFLVSFYNNEISEKSEIFDDQFSVERPDGSNFTLKIRSTKLEDSAMYFCASSQSQGIFYEQYFGPGTRLTVT.